The clone carrying this TCR beta chain was counted once. Its antigen is unidentified. This entry is derived from a study of vaccination effects on CD4 cells after COVID-19. Viral peptide pool expansion of antigen-specific CD4+ T cells preceded sequencing in the ViraFEST assay. At the end of around 11 days of culture, CD4+ T cells were isolated. Participants were given two doses of BNT162b2 or mRNA-1273 vaccine. Vaccine recipients had no previous SARS-CoV-2 infection; their nucleocapsid antibodies were negative. Days 3 and 7 saw half the medium replaced with IL-2 medium. The length of the CDR3 is 16 residues. The V segment lost 5 bases and the J segment 0 bases; nucleotides outside the gene matches: 5. CDR1 is SGHTA, CDR2 FQGTGA, per germline. Generated by immunoSEQ multiplex PCR, the TCRdb table keeps only in-frame clones and is missing some. The sample records about 69,000 clones, around 70% being singletons.

Study observations and caveats: Clones arising from infection and from vaccination showed marked clonal contraction late after vaccination.

The material sequenced was CD4+ T cells from PBMCs cultured with HCoV-229E spike peptides, taken after COVID-19 vaccination. The origin of this receptor is a human donor who received a COVID-19 vaccine. The chain joins TRBV7-3 to TRBJ2-1; 9 bases fit TRBD2. The DNA of the CDR3 is TGTGCCAGCAGCCCAAGCGGGGGGAGCTCCTACAATGAGCAGTTCTTC. Translating gives CASSPSGGSSYNEQFF.